These 29 T cell receptor beta chains came from one sample sequenced in a study of T cells after yellow fever vaccination. TCRdb re-called the 5' RACE reads through MiXCR, storing one row per CDR3 protein. This table holds 100,000 to 150,000 distinct CDR3 sequences, about 8.8% found once. The sample in question was CD8+ T cells sorted from PBMCs, obtained on the day of the yellow fever booster vaccination. Source of these receptors: a young man who received the YFV17D yellow fever vaccine.

This chain joins TRBV27 and TRBJ2-7; perhaps TRBD1 as D (5 bases). Per germline, CDR1 MNHEY and CDR2 SMNVEV (reference sequence). The CDR3 length is 13 residues. V was cut by 5 bases and J by 4 bases, with 12 bases left in between. The CDR3 coding sequence is TGTGCCAGCAGTCCCCGAAGGGGATACGAGCAGTACGTC. Its protein product is CASSPRRGYEQYV.

V and J are TRBV15 and TRBJ2-2; D might be TRBD1 (5 bases). V lost 9 bases, J lost 9 bases, and 14 bases lay in between. Germline V CDR1 and CDR2: LNHNV, YYDKDF (reference sequence). The CDR3 loop spans 12 amino acids. The CDR3 nucleotides are TGTGCCACAAGGGGATTGGGGCGGGAGCTGTTTTTT. Amino acid sequence: CATRGLGRELFF.

This clonotype showed up just a few times. The J gene is TRBJ2-1, the V gene TRBV19; 8 bases map to TRBD2. The germline gives CDR1 LNHDA, CDR2 SQIVND (reference sequence). Trimming at V came to 5 bases and at J to 9 bases, leaving 9 bases not matched to a gene. The CDR3 has 14 residues. In DNA form, the CDR3 reads TGTGCCAGTAGTTTGAGCGGGGGACTGAGTGAGCAGTTCTTC. Translation gives CASSLSGGLSEQFF. The full variable domain, rest sourced from reference TRBV19 and TRBJ2-1, is DGGITQSPKYLFRKEGQNVTLSCEQNLNHDAMYWYRQDPGQGLRLIYYSQIVNDFQKGDIAEGYSVSREKKESFPLTVTSAQKNPTAFYLCASSLSGGLSEQFFGPGTRLTVL.

In its sample, this clonotype was seen a few times. V is TRBV27 and J is TRBJ2-2, with D hard to call. V was clipped by 2 bases and J by 6 bases, with 7 bases between them. CDR3 length equals 13 residues. Germline V gene sequence: CDR1 MNHEY, CDR2 SMNVEV (reference sequence). The CDR3 DNA follows: TGTGCCAGCAGTTTAAAGTCGGCCGGGGAGCTGTTTTTT. It yields the protein CASSLKSAGELFF.

The chain combines TRBV2 with TRBJ2-2, with D possibly TRBD1 on 5 matching bases. This CDR3 region has 14 residues. Germline V gene lookup returns CDR1 SNHLY and CDR2 FYNNEI. V lost 8 bases and J lost 4, with 14 bases in between. The CDR3 DNA reads as TGTGCCAGCCTAAGGGGCTATGGCACCGGGGAGCTGTTTTTT. This encodes CASLRGYGTGELFF.

The genes are TRBV4-3 and TRBJ2-5; no definite D call. The CDR3 loop spans 15 amino acids. Trimming removed 2 bases at V and 1 base at J, with 11 bases between. CDR1 and CDR2 (germline): LGHNA, YSLEER. The chain's CDR3 is CASSQNTAPQETQYF. DNA of the CDR3: TGCGCCAGCAGCCAAAACACGGCCCCCCAAGAGACCCAGTACTTC.

This clonotype was observed a handful of times. V usage is TRBV11-3 and J usage is TRBJ2-3; tentatively, D is TRBD1 (9 bases). Trimming took off 5 bases at V and 2 bases at J, with 17 bases between the two ends. CDR1 and CDR2 (germline): SGHNT, YENEEA. The CDR3 totals 16 residues. The CDR3 is CASSPGGTGLTDTQYF. DNA for the CDR3: TGTGCCAGCAGCCCGGGAGGGACAGGGCTCACAGATACGCAGTATTTT. Full variable domain (missing parts from reference TRBV11-3 and TRBJ2-3): EAGVVQSPRYKIIEKKQPVAFWCNPISGHNTLYWYLQNLGQGPELLIRYENEEAVDDSQLPKDRFSAERLKGVDSTLKIQPAELGDSAVYLCASSPGGTGLTDTQYFGPGTRLTVL.

This clonotype came up a few times. This chain connects TRBV11-2 to TRBJ2-7, with D possibly matching TRBD2 (5 bases). The CDR3 totals 14 residues. The V end lost 5 bases, the J end lost 5 bases, and 16 bases lay between the germline ends. Germline loops: CDR1 SGHAT, CDR2 FQNNGV. The CDR3 DNA sequence: TGTGCCAGCAGCCCGGAGAGGGTCGGCCACGAGCAGTACTTC. It is translated as CASSPERVGHEQYF.

This clonotype was detected ten times or more. This sequence joins TRBV12-3 or TRBV12-4 and TRBJ2-2; TRBD1 matches 7 bases. This CDR3 has 18 amino acids. The ends lost 4 bases at V and 0 bases at J; junction bases unmatched: 11. In DNA, the CDR3 is TGTGCCAGCAGTTCCGACCGGGACAGCTTCGCGAACACCGGGGAGCTGTTTTTT. It yields the protein CASSSDRDSFANTGELFF.

This clonotype was found many times. The chain uses TRBV29-1 and TRBJ2-1; 9 bases match TRBD1. The trim removed 2 bases at V and 1 base at J, leaving 15 bases unmatched. The CDR3 covers 19 residues. The V gene's germline CDR1 is SQVTM and CDR2 ANQGSEA. The CDR3 spells CSVERRPHWTGESYNEQFF. The DNA for the CDR3 is TGCAGCGTTGAAAGGAGGCCGCATTGGACAGGGGAATCCTACAATGAGCAGTTCTTC.

This clonotype was counted only a few times. The chain couples TRBV5-1 to TRBJ2-1; D is possibly TRBD1 (6 bases). Trimming pared 1 base from V and 9 bases from J, leaving 11 bases between. Per the germline V gene, CDR1 is SGHRS and CDR2 is YFSETQ. There are 13 residues in the CDR3. The CDR3 sequence is CASSLPGAREQFF. The CDR3 DNA is TGCGCCAGCAGCTTGCCAGGGGCCCGTGAGCAGTTCTTC.

This clonotype was seen a few times. This chain uses TRBV7-8 with TRBJ1-5; D is unclear. Germline-derived CDR1 and CDR2 are SGHVS and FQNEAQ. The ends were cut back, 4 bases at V and 2 bases at J, with 9 bases in the middle. CDR3 length: 14 residues. The CDR3 is CASSSGVGNQPQHF. CDR3 nucleotides: TGTGCCAGCAGCTCCGGGGTGGGCAATCAGCCCCAGCATTTT.

This clonotype turned up a few times. This chain links TRBV29-1 with TRBJ1-2; D remains ambiguous. Trimming left V 3 bases short and J 8 bases short, with 13 bases between. Germline CDR1 and CDR2: SQVTM and ANQGSEA. The CDR3 is made up of 12 amino acids. The CDR3 is CSVEFGVVGYTF. The CDR3 coding sequence is TGCAGCGTTGAGTTCGGGGTCGTAGGCTACACCTTC.

The chain couples TRBV6-5 to TRBJ1-6, with D unresolved. Germline V gene data show CDR1 as MNHEY and CDR2 as SVGAGI. V was pared by 2 bases and J by 7 bases, with 9 bases between. The CDR3 is made up of 14 amino acids. The CDR3 nucleotides read TGTGCCAGCAGTTACGGGGTGAGAAATTCACCCCTCCACTTT. Protein product: CASSYGVRNSPLHF.

This clonotype was seen ten or more times. The chain is built from TRBV15 and TRBJ1-5, with a weak D call TRBD1 (5 bases). V lost 3 bases and J 1 base, leaving 16 bases between the germline ends. CDR1 is LNHNV, CDR2 YYDKDF, per germline (reference sequence). CDR3 length: 17 residues. The CDR3 coding sequence is TGTGCCACCAGCAGCTCGGGCGGGGCGCAAAGCAATCAGCCCCAGCATTTT. Its translation is CATSSSGGAQSNQPQHF.

This clonotype was detected only a few times. V is TRBV7-3 and J is TRBJ1-1; D ambiguous. The germline CDR1 and CDR2 sequences are SGHTA and FQGTGA. The ends were cut back, 4 bases at V and 1 base at J, with 10 bases in the middle. This CDR3 is 14 amino acids long. CDR3 residues: CASSSSLGNTEAFF. The CDR3 coding sequence is TGTGCCAGCAGCTCCTCCCTCGGGAACACTGAAGCTTTCTTT.

This clonotype was observed a few times. The chain carries TRBV10-3 and TRBJ2-5, with a tentative D call TRBD2 (5 bases). The CDR3 is 14 amino acids. The germline V and J ends were trimmed by 10 bases and 1 base, with 16 bases remaining between them. Germline V CDR1 and CDR2: ENHRY, SYGVKD. The CDR3 sequence: CATTEGRVQETQYF. CDR3 DNA: TGTGCCACCACAGAAGGGAGAGTCCAAGAGACCCAGTACTTC.

This clonotype was seen a handful of times. This chain links TRBV19 with TRBJ2-7, with a possible D match to TRBD2 (5 bases). The V end lost 6 bases, the J end lost 5 bases, and 14 bases lay between the germline ends. The CDR3 covers 13 residues. The germline V gene has CDR1 LNHDA and CDR2 SQIVND (reference sequence). DNA for the CDR3: TGTGCCAGTAGCCGAGTCTCGGGGAACGAGCAGTACTTC. Protein: CASSRVSGNEQYF. Full variable domain (outside the CDR3, taken from reference TRBV19 and TRBJ2-7): DGGITQSPKYLFRKEGQNVTLSCEQNLNHDAMYWYRQDPGQGLRLIYYSQIVNDFQKGDIAEGYSVSREKKESFPLTVTSAQKNPTAFYLCASSRVSGNEQYFGPGTRLTVT.

A few counts support this clonotype. CDR3 nucleotide sequence: TGCGCCAGCAGCTACAGGATAGCGGGGACTGAAGCTTTCTTT. Translated: CASSYRIAGTEAFF. V is TRBV5-1 and J is TRBJ1-1; tentative D call: TRBD1 (5 bases). The CDR3 contains 14 residues. V was shortened by 3 bases and J by 5 bases, with 14 bases between the two germline ends. CDR1 is SGHRS, CDR2 YFSETQ, per germline.

The chain joins TRBV9 to TRBJ2-3; D gene uncertain. Looked up from germline, CDR1 is SGDLS and CDR2 is YYNGEE. CDR3 size: 14 residues. V dropped 3 bases and J dropped 1 base, with 9 bases sitting between them. CDR3 protein: CASSAGWGTDTQYF. The DNA for the CDR3 is TGTGCCAGCAGCGCTGGTTGGGGCACAGATACGCAGTATTTT.

V gene TRBV2 combines with J gene TRBJ2-3, with 10 bases that match TRBD2. CDR3 size: 14 residues. V shed 10 bases, J shed 5 bases, and the junction held 9 bases outside the gene matches. Germline CDR1 and CDR2: SNHLY and FYNNEI. The CDR3 protein is CAKGSTSGEDTQYF. CDR3 sequence (DNA): TGTGCCAAGGGGAGTACTAGCGGGGAAGATACGCAGTATTTT.

The chain uses TRBV6-1 and TRBJ2-3, with 11 bases aligning to TRBD1. V was clipped by 6 bases and J by 4 bases; unmatched bases: 6. This CDR3 has 15 residues. Germline loops: CDR1 MNHNS, CDR2 SASEGT. The CDR3 protein is CASSFRDRGSDTQYF. The CDR3, as DNA: TGTGCCAGCAGCTTCCGGGACAGGGGGTCAGATACGCAGTATTTT.

The rearrangement uses TRBV4-3 and TRBJ2-7; either TRBD1 or TRBD2 may fit D (6 bases each). The length of the CDR3 is 14 residues. The germline CDR1 and CDR2 sequences are LGHNA and YSLEER. V was shortened by 0 bases and J by 3 bases, with 9 bases between the two germline ends. DNA of the CDR3: TGCGCCAGCAGCCAAGACAGGGGACTCTACGAGCAGTACTTC. Protein sequence: CASSQDRGLYEQYF.

The chain uses TRBV4-1 and TRBJ1-5; no definite D call. Trimming took off 3 bases at V and 4 bases at J, with 7 bases between the two ends. Germline V gene lookup returns CDR1 MGHRA and CDR2 YSYEKL. CDR3 length equals 13 residues. This CDR3 reads CASSHGGNQPQHF. In DNA form, the CDR3 reads TGCGCCAGCAGCCACGGAGGTAATCAGCCCCAGCATTTT.

In this sample, this clonotype turned up a few times. The chain recombines TRBV6-4 with TRBJ2-3; 10 bases map to TRBD2. The ends lost 3 bases at V and 3 bases at J; junction bases unmatched: 3. This CDR3 has 15 residues. From germline, CDR1 is MRHNA and CDR2 SNTAGT. The CDR3 DNA is TGTGCCAGCAGTGAAGTAGCGGGGGGTACAGATACGCAGTATTTT. Translation gives CASSEVAGGTDTQYF.

The gene calls are TRBV6-5 and TRBJ2-3; 12 nucleotides line up with TRBD2. With V trimmed by 6 bases and J by 5 bases, 9 bases remained unmatched. Germline V lookup: CDR1 MNHEY, CDR2 SVGAGI. The CDR3 sequence is 16 residues long. CDR3 in amino acids: CASSLASGGARDTQYF. In nucleotides, the CDR3 is TGTGCCAGCAGCCTGGCTAGCGGGGGGGCAAGAGATACGCAGTATTTT.

This clonotype was detected many times. CDR3 residues: CASSLFGSYNEQFF. As DNA, the CDR3 is TGTGCCAGCAGTTTATTTGGTTCCTACAATGAGCAGTTCTTC. The V gene is TRBV27, the J gene TRBJ2-1; no definite D call. V was pared by 1 base and J by 1 base, with 5 bases between. Germline CDR1 MNHEY, CDR2 SMNVEV (reference sequence). The CDR3 is 14 amino acids.

The V gene is TRBV15, the J gene TRBJ1-6; 10 bases fit TRBD1. The trim removed 5 bases at V and 8 bases at J, leaving 3 bases unmatched. The CDR3 extends over 14 amino acids. CDR1 is LNHNV, CDR2 YYDKDF, per germline (reference sequence). As DNA, the CDR3 is TGTGCCACCAGCTGGGGACAGGGGTATTCACCCCTCCACTTT. It encodes CATSWGQGYSPLHF.

The genes are TRBV6-6 and TRBJ2-1; D ambiguous. Trimming stripped 3 bases from V and 4 bases from J, with 13 bases between. The CDR3 consists of 15 residues. Germline V gives CDR1 MNHNY, CDR2 SVGAGI (reference sequence). CDR3 protein: CASSYWGLGYNEQFF. The CDR3 DNA follows: TGTGCCAGCAGTTATTGGGGTTTGGGATACAATGAGCAGTTCTTC.